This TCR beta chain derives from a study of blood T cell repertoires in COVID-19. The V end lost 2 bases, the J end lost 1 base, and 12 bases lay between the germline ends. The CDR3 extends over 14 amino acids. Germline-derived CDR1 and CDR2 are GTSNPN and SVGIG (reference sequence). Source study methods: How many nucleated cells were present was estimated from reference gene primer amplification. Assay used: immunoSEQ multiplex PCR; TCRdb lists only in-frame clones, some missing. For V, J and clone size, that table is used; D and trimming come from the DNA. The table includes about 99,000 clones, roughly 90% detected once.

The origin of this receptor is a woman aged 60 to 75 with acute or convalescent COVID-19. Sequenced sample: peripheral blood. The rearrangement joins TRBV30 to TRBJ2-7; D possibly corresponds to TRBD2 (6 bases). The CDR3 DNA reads TGTGCCTGGAGTTTGTCGGGAGTTTCCTACGAGCAGTACTTC. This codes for CAWSLSGVSYEQYF. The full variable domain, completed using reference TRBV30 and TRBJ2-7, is SQTIHQWPATLVQPVGSPLSLECTVEGTSNPNLYWYRQAAGRGLQLLFYSVGIGQISSEVPQNLSASRPQDRQFILSSKKLLLSDSGFYLCAWSLSGVSYEQYFGPGTRLTVT.